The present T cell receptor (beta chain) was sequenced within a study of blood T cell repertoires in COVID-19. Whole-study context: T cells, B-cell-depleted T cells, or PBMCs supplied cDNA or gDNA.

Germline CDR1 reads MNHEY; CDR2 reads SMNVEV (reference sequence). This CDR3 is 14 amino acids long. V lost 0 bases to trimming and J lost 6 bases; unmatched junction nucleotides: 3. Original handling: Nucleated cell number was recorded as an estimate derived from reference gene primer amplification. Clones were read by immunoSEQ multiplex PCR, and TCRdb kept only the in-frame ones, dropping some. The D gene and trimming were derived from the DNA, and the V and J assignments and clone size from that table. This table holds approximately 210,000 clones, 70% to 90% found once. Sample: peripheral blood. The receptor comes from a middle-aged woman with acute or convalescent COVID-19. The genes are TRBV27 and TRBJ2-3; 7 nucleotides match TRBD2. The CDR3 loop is CASSLSGLGDTQYF. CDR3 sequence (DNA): TGTGCCAGCAGTTTATCTGGACTAGGGGATACGCAGTATTTT.